This T cell receptor beta chain derives from a study of blood T cell repertoires in COVID-19. At the level of the study: Some COVID-19 samples were acute and others convalescent; all came from the United States, Italy and Spain. Sources were T cells, B-cell-depleted T cells, or PBMCs; the material itself was cDNA or gDNA.

Germline CDR1 MNHEY, CDR2 SVGAGI. The CDR3 is 14 residues long. Trimming took 6 bases from V and 3 from J; bases not matched to a gene: 5. Per the authors' pipeline: Reference gene primers were amplified, and this amplification served to estimate nucleated cell counts. Clones were sequenced by immunoSEQ multiplex PCR, and TCRdb holds only the in-frame ones, with some missing. V, J and clone size are those of that table, while D and trimming were read from the DNA. The sample has hundreds of thousands of clones, about 87% seen once. The sequence came from a man aged 70-80 years with acute or convalescent COVID-19. The V gene is TRBV6-5, the J gene TRBJ1-5; 7 bases match TRBD1. The sequenced material came from peripheral blood. CDR3 loop: CASRTQGNNQPQHF. The CDR3 DNA is TGTGCCAGCAGGACACAGGGGAACAATCAGCCCCAGCATTTT.